The next 10 T cell receptor beta chains were all read from a single sample in a study of T-cell reconstitution after alpha-beta-depleted transplantation in children. Unique molecular identifiers were incorporated when the TCRbeta library was constructed. Via MiXCR, TCRdb re-called the PCR reads, giving one row per CDR3 protein. The sample holds about a million distinct CDR3 sequences; about 26% are singletons and the top ten take over 25%. Sequences were derived from PBMCs, mostly from graft donor cells, sampled 360 days after TCRalphabeta/CD19-depleted stem cell transplant. The receptor source for this set is a boy under three years old who had a stem cell transplant for SCID, so the T cells may come from the graft donor.

This clonotype has more than one count but fewer than ten. The chain carries TRBV24-1 and TRBJ2-1, with a possible D match to TRBD2 (6 bases). Germline V gene lookup returns CDR1 KGHDR and CDR2 SFDVKD. V was trimmed by 6 bases and J by 7 bases, leaving 18 bases between them. This CDR3 region has 15 residues. CDR3 coding DNA: TGTGCCACCAGTAACCCGGAGCACAGCGGGAATGAGCAGTTCTTC. The encoded protein is CATSNPEHSGNEQFF.

In DNA form, the CDR3 reads TGTGCCAGCAGCCCCCCAGTCCTAGCGGGTACGCAGTATTTT. Translating gives CASSPPVLAGTQYF. This sequence joins TRBV11-2 and TRBJ2-3, with 8 bases aligning to TRBD2. V trimming: 5 bases; J trimming: 8 bases; junction bases outside the gene matches: 9. The CDR3 runs 14 residues. Germline V gene data show CDR1 as SGHAT and CDR2 as FQNNGV.

J is TRBJ1-1 and V is TRBV4-1; D gene ambiguous. From germline, CDR1 is MGHRA and CDR2 YSYEKL. V lost 5 bases and J lost 1, with 14 bases in between. The CDR3 totals 15 residues. CDR3 protein: CASSFLRRQNTEAFF. The DNA for the CDR3 is TGCGCCAGCAGCTTTCTCCGACGGCAGAACACTGAAGCTTTCTTT.

The chain combines TRBV6-4 with TRBJ1-2; a weak D match, TRBD1 (6 bases). Germline V gene lookup returns CDR1 MRHNA and CDR2 SNTAGT. The CDR3 runs to 15 residues. The V end lost 2 bases, the J end lost 7 bases, and 17 bases lay between the germline ends. For the CDR3, the DNA is TGTGCCAGCAGTGACACGGGACAACTCTCCGTTGGCTACACCTTC. This codes for CASSDTGQLSVGYTF.

This clonotype was counted between two and nine times. This chain joins TRBV9 and TRBJ2-5; 14 positions agree with TRBD2. The CDR3 is made up of 16 amino acids. J was trimmed by 5 bases and V by 6 bases; bases with no gene match: 9. CDR1 is SGDLS, CDR2 YYNGEE, per germline. CDR3 amino acids: CASTRLAGGPIETQYF. The DNA of the CDR3 is TGTGCCAGCACCAGACTAGCGGGGGGGCCAATCGAGACCCAGTACTTC. The variable domain in full, with the rest retrieved from reference TRBV9 and TRBJ2-5, is DSGVTQTPKHLITATGQRVTLRCSPRSGDLSVYWYQQSLDQGLQFLIQYYNGEERAKGNILERFSAQQFPDLHSELNLSSLELGDSALYFCASTRLAGGPIETQYFGPGTRLLVL.

The sample holds a few counts of this clonotype. The chain recombines TRBV20-1 with TRBJ1-6; 8 bases line up with TRBD1. The J segment lost 6 bases and the V segment lost 3 bases, leaving 10 bases of the junction unmatched. The germline V gene has CDR1 DFQATT and CDR2 SNEGSKA (reference sequence). The CDR3 is 16 residues long. The CDR3: CSASQQTGVTNSPLHF. The DNA for the CDR3 is TGCAGTGCTAGTCAACAGACAGGGGTTACTAATTCACCCCTCCACTTT.

This clonotype was seen a few times. This chain links TRBV28 with TRBJ2-7, with 7 nucleotides matching TRBD2. This CDR3 comprises 18 residues. Per the germline V gene, CDR1 is MDHEN and CDR2 is SYDVKM. With V trimmed by 7 bases and J by 4 bases, 22 bases remained unmatched. CDR3 nucleotides: TGTGCCAGCACTTCAACTATACGGGGAGGGCGCGGGACGTACGAGCAGTACTTC. Amino acid sequence: CASTSTIRGGRGTYEQYF.

This chain links TRBV3-1 with TRBJ2-5; D is uncertain. V lost 5 bases, J lost 2 bases, and 9 bases lay in between. The germline V gene has CDR1 LGHDT and CDR2 YNNKEL (reference sequence). CDR3 length: 13 residues. CDR3 DNA sequence: TGTGCCAGCAGCTACAGACTGCAAGAGACCCAGTACTTC. It is translated as CASSYRLQETQYF.

In its sample, this clonotype was seen many times. This rearrangement joins TRBV12-3 or TRBV12-4 to TRBJ2-1, with 11 bases matching TRBD1. The CDR3 is made up of 15 amino acids. J gave up 6 bases and V 4 bases, and 5 bases lay outside the gene matches. The chain's CDR3 is CASSWTGGSSNEQFF. CDR3 DNA: TGTGCCAGCAGTTGGACAGGGGGCTCCAGCAATGAGCAGTTCTTC.

This clonotype turned up a few times. The rearrangement uses TRBV20-1 and TRBJ2-1, with D perhaps TRBD1 (6 bases). V was shortened by 5 bases and J by 3 bases, with 11 bases between the two germline ends. CDR3 length: 13 amino acids. From germline, CDR1 is DFQATT and CDR2 SNEGSKA (reference sequence). CDR3 in amino acids: CSAGWGLYNEQFF. The CDR3 DNA reads as TGCAGTGCTGGGTGGGGGCTCTACAATGAGCAGTTCTTC.